This passage covers 7 T cell receptor beta chains from one sample sequenced in a study of naive and memory T cell subsets (dated by TCRdb to 2016 to 2017). Library generation was performed with UMI-ligation and nested PCR. Sequenced on an Illumina MiSeq. To cover both TRBC1 and TRBC2, the beta constant-region primer consisted of an equimolar mix of two oligonucleotides. The ligated cDNA went through four rounds of PCR with nested alpha and beta constant-region primers together with the SP2 primer. TCRdb reworked the public reads: Q25 trimming with fastp, MiXCR clone assembly, productive beta chains retained. Identical CDR3 proteins give one entry, which carries the most common genes and DNA. The table for this sample lists tens of thousands of distinct CDR3 sequences; around 18% of them were counted only once. The ten top clones hold under 4% of the sample. The sequenced sample consisted of effector memory CD4+ T cells from blood. Interpreted using the paper, the cell subset or site label stands for: effector memory, CD45RA- CD27-. These TCRs come from a human donor in good health.

This clonotype appeared a few times. The chain couples TRBV20-1 to TRBJ2-3; 11 bases fit TRBD2. CDR1 and CDR2 from the germline V gene are DFQATT and SNEGSKA (reference sequence). The CDR3 consists of 15 residues. Losses at the gene ends were 5 bases for V and 3 bases for J; bases not matched to a gene: 7. CDR3 amino acids: CSARAGTSGTDTQYF. CDR3 DNA: TGCAGTGCTCGTGCCGGGACTAGCGGTACAGATACGCAGTATTTT.

The chain combines TRBV5-1 with TRBJ2-7; D is unresolved. V was clipped by 4 bases and J by 2 bases, with 10 bases between them. The CDR3 spans 13 residues. Germline V gene sequence: CDR1 SGHRS, CDR2 YFSETQ. CDR3 DNA: TGCGCCAGCAGCCGGTCACTTACCTACGAGCAGTACTTC. Protein: CASSRSLTYEQYF.

The J gene is TRBJ1-2, the V gene TRBV27, with a weak D call TRBD1 (6 bases). Deletions cut 4 bases from V and 4 bases from J, with 10 bases between. This CDR3 region has 13 residues. Germline V gene data show CDR1 as MNHEY and CDR2 as SMNVEV (reference sequence). CDR3 bases: TGTGCCAGCAGTTCAAACAGGGTCTATGGCTACACCTTC. This codes for CASSSNRVYGYTF.

This clonotype was found a few times. J is TRBJ2-3 and V is TRBV27, with TRBD2 matching over 8 bases. V shed 3 bases and J 6 bases; nucleotides not matched to a gene: 5. This CDR3 contains 14 residues. Germline lookup yields CDR1 MNHEY and CDR2 SMNVEV (reference sequence). The CDR3 DNA is TGTGCCAGCAGTTTTTTACCGGGAGGGGATACGCAGTATTTT. Encoded protein: CASSFLPGGDTQYF.

This clonotype was seen more than once but under ten times. V gene TRBV2 combines with J gene TRBJ2-4; D tentatively fits TRBD1 or TRBD2 (5 bases each). The CDR3 is made up of 12 amino acids. Germline values: CDR1 SNHLY, CDR2 FYNNEI. Trimming removed 5 bases from V and 15 bases from J, with 17 bases in between. The CDR3 DNA is TGTGCCAGCAGTAACCACGGGACGCACCCGTACTTC. Amino acid sequence: CASSNHGTHPYF.

The chain carries TRBV6-1 and TRBJ1-2; D perhaps matches TRBD1 (5 bases). Germline V gene data show CDR1 as MNHNS and CDR2 as SASEGT. This CDR3 has 12 amino acids. V lost 3 bases to trimming and J lost 3 bases, with 5 bases between them. The CDR3 region is CASSDRDYGYTF. The CDR3 region has the DNA TGTGCCAGCAGTGACAGGGACTATGGCTACACCTTC.

The V call is TRBV5-1, the J call TRBJ1-2; no reliable D call. CDR3 size: 12 residues. Trimming took 7 bases from V and 8 from J, leaving 15 bases between them. From germline, CDR1 is SGHRS and CDR2 YFSETQ. Here the CDR3 reads CASYGTLGGYTF. In DNA form, the CDR3 reads TGCGCCAGCTATGGCACCTTAGGGGGCTACACCTTC.